These 9 T cell receptor beta chains were sequenced from one sample in a study of PD-1 and CTLA-4 blockade in melanoma. Profiling relied on immunoSEQ multiplex PCR, and the TCRdb table lists in-frame clones only, not all of them. Of about 32,000 clones in the sample, approximately 90% were seen once. Material: CD8+ T cells from peripheral blood, obtained from a patient given anti-PD-1 treatment. The receptors were gathered from a human donor with melanoma.

The chain links TRBV28 to TRBJ1-6; TRBD1 matches at 7 bases. The germline V gene has CDR1 MDHEN and CDR2 SYDVKM. The CDR3 runs 15 residues. V lost 2 bases and J lost 5; bases outside the gene matches: 3. The CDR3 DNA sequence: TGTGCCAGCAGTTTAACAGGGGCGGATAATTCACCCCTCCACTTT. Amino acids: CASSLTGADNSPLHF. Together with reference TRBV28 and TRBJ1-6, the CDR3 gives the full variable domain: DVKVTQSSRYLVKRTGEKVFLECVQDMDHENMFWYRQDPGLGLRLIYFSYDVKMKEKGDIPEGYSVSREKKERFSLILESASTNQTSMYLCASSLTGADNSPLHFGNGTRLTVT.

The J gene is TRBJ2-7, the V gene TRBV13; no firm D call. Germline assignment: CDR1 PRHDT and CDR2 FYEKMQ (reference sequence). This CDR3 is built from 13 residues. V lost 0 bases and J 3 bases, leaving 6 bases between the germline ends. The CDR3 region is CASSLGKGYEQYF. CDR3 DNA: TGTGCCAGCAGCTTAGGTAAGGGCTACGAGCAGTACTTC.

This sequence joins TRBV24-1 and TRBJ2-7; unclear D gene. Germline V lookup: CDR1 KGHDR, CDR2 SFDVKD. V was trimmed by 1 base and J by 2 bases, leaving 8 bases between them. This CDR3 comprises 14 residues. The CDR3 protein is CATSDLAQPYEQYF. The CDR3 DNA sequence: TGTGCCACCAGTGATTTAGCACAGCCCTACGAGCAGTACTTC.

The chain couples TRBV7-7 to TRBJ2-1; D might be TRBD1 (6 bases). The length of the CDR3 is 13 residues. V was clipped by 8 bases and J by 7 bases, with 15 bases between them. The germline V gene encodes CDR1 SSHAT and CDR2 FNYEAQ (reference sequence). As DNA, the CDR3 is TGTGCCAGCCGAGGGGGACCGACTAATGAGCAGTTCTTC. Encoded protein: CASRGGPTNEQFF.

The rearrangement joins TRBV19 to TRBJ2-1; D possibly corresponds to TRBD2 (7 bases). V was shortened by 3 bases and J by 4 bases, with 13 bases between the two germline ends. Germline V lookup: CDR1 LNHDA, CDR2 SQIVND (reference sequence). This CDR3 region has 15 residues. The CDR3 nucleotides are TGTGCCAGTAGTATGGGAGGGGGGTGGTACAATGAGCAGTTCTTC. This gives the protein CASSMGGGWYNEQFF.

This chain links TRBV7-3 with TRBJ2-5, with TRBD2 matching over 9 bases. J lost 2 bases, V lost 2 bases, and 0 bases had no gene match. This CDR3 spans 14 amino acids. The germline CDR1 and CDR2 sequences are SGHTA and FQGTGA. In nucleotides, the CDR3 is TGTGCCAGCAGCTTAGCGGGGGGGCAAGAGACCCAGTACTTC. Encoded protein: CASSLAGGQETQYF.

The chain is built from TRBV4-3 and TRBJ2-1; TRBD2 agrees at 10 bases. CDR1 and CDR2 (germline): LGHNA, YSLEER. The CDR3 totals 16 residues. V lost 4 bases, J lost 5 bases, and 8 bases stayed unmatched. The CDR3 DNA reads TGCGCCAGCAGCCCCGGGACTAGCGAATACGACAATGAGCAGTTCTTC. Amino acid sequence: CASSPGTSEYDNEQFF.

V gene TRBV6-4 combines with J gene TRBJ1-1, with 9 bases that match TRBD1. With V trimmed by 6 bases and J by 14 bases, 7 bases remained unmatched. The germline gives CDR1 MRHNA, CDR2 SNTAGT. The CDR3 extends over 11 amino acids. The CDR3 nucleotides read TGTGCCAGCAGGGGTGGACAGGGGTGGTTCTTT. It codes for CASRGGQGWFF.

The rearrangement joins TRBV14 to TRBJ1-1; TRBD1 might be the D (6 bases). This CDR3 is built from 13 residues. The V and J ends lost 1 base and 8 bases respectively, with 11 bases between them. From germline, CDR1 is SGHDN and CDR2 FVKESK. In DNA, the CDR3 is TGTGCCAGCAGCCAAGGGGGGCTGATCGAAGCTTTCTTT. Translation gives CASSQGGLIEAFF.